A few counts support the clone carrying this T cell receptor (beta chain). The ends were cut back, 0 bases at V and 2 bases at J, with 23 bases in the middle. The CDR3 contains 18 residues. From germline, CDR1 is DFQATT and CDR2 SNEGSKA (reference sequence). The data were taken from a study of T-cell reconstitution after alpha-beta-depleted transplantation in children. Preparing the TCRbeta library involved the use of unique molecular identifiers. TCRdb re-called the PCR reads through MiXCR, storing one row per CDR3 protein. The sample holds about 72,000 distinct CDR3 sequences; about 7% are singletons and the top ten take around 2.6%.

The V gene is TRBV20-1, the J gene TRBJ2-7, with D tentatively TRBD2 (5 bases). The sequencing used PBMCs from the stem cell graft donor, collected from the stem cell graft. The sequence derives from a human donor who donated a stem cell graft to a child with acute lymphoblastic leukemia. CDR3 DNA: TGCAGTGCTAGAGATAGTGCAAGAGGGAAGGGAAGACCCTACGAGCAGTACTTC. Translated, it gives CSARDSARGKGRPYEQYF.